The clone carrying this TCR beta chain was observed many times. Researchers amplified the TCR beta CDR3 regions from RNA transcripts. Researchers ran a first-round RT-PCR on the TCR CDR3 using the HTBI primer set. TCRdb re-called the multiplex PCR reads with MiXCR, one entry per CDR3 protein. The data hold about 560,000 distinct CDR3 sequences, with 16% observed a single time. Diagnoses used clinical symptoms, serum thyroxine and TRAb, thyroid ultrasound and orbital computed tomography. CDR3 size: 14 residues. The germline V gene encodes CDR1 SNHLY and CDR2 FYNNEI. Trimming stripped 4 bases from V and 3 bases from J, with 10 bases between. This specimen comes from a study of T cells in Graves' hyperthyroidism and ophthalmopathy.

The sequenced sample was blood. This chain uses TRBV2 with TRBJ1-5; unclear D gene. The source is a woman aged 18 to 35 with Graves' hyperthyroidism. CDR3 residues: CASSGRGPNQPQHF. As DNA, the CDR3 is TGTGCCAGCAGTGGAAGAGGGCCCAATCAGCCCCAGCATTTT.